This TCR beta chain was sequenced for a study of cytomegalovirus exposure and HLA in healthy donors. Whole-study findings and limits: Investigators reported approximately 150 TCR beta chains as tied to cytomegalovirus. A later analysis showed TCR association rates differing by HLA locus, peaking at DRB1 and lowest at HLA-C. HLA allele associations emerged for about 16,000 TCR beta sequences in a later analysis, at 0.05 false discovery rate. Later work found most CMV-associated TCR beta chains apparently HLA-restricted.

Worth noting for this clone: Antigen: not known. This sample also contains other DNA sequences that code for the same CDR3.

It was with 60 Vbeta and 13 Jbeta primers that the PCR ran. Some clones are missing from TCRdb's copy, which holds only in-frame ones; the method was immunoSEQ multiplex PCR. The repertoire includes some 160,000 clones, approximately 78% of them detected once, and roughly 4% sits in the top ten. In germline, CDR1 is SGHTA, CDR2 FQGNSA. Trimming at V came to 5 bases and at J to 2 bases, leaving 3 bases not matched to a gene. The CDR3 extends over 14 amino acids. The source is a middle-aged woman in good health and CMV-seropositive. V gene TRBV7-2 combines with J gene TRBJ1-5; 7 bases line up with TRBD1. The sample was PBMCs. The CDR3 is CASSRDRGNQPQHF. CDR3 DNA: TGTGCCAGCAGCCGTGACAGGGGCAATCAGCCCCAGCATTTT.